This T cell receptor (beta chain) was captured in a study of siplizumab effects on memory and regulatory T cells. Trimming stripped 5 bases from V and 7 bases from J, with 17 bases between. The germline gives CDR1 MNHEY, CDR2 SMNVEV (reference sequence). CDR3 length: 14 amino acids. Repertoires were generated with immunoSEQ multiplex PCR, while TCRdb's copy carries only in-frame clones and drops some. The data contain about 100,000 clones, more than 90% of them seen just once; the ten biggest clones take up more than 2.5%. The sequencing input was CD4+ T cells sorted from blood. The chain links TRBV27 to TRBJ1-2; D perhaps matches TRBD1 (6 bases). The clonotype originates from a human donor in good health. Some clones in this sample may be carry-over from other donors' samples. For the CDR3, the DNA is TGTGCCAGCAGTGCCCCTGGGGGGGGCGGTGGCTACACCTTC. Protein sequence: CASSAPGGGGGYTF.